The source of this TCR beta chain is a study of blood T cell repertoires in COVID-19. Across the study: PBMCs, B-cell-depleted T cells, or T cells were the source of the cDNA or gDNA that made up the material.

This CDR3 is built from 16 residues. The trim removed 3 bases at V and 5 bases at J, leaving 8 bases unmatched. CDR1 and CDR2 (germline): MNHNS, SASEGT. Per the authors' pipeline: From reference gene primer amplification, estimates of nucleated cell counts were derived. Generated by immunoSEQ multiplex PCR, the TCRdb table keeps only in-frame clones and is missing some. V and J calls and clone size come straight from that table; D and trimming were deduced from the DNA. Of about 210,000 clones listed, about 89% are singletons. This sequence originates from a woman in her forties with acute or convalescent COVID-19. Material: peripheral blood. The chain recombines TRBV6-1 with TRBJ2-3, with 10 nucleotides matching TRBD2. The CDR3 sequence is CASSEISGGELDTQYF. The CDR3 nucleotides are TGTGCCAGCAGTGAGATAAGCGGGGGGGAATTAGATACGCAGTATTTT.